The present T cell receptor (beta chain) was sequenced within a study of T cell responses to AZD1222 COVID-19 vaccine. General study findings and limits: The donors showed a predominance of white British ancestry and of females, with possible underestimation of clonal diversity.

Method: immunoSEQ multiplex PCR; TCRdb's copy keeps in-frame clones and lacks some. This table holds roughly 120,000 clones, around 90% found once. Comments on this clone: What it binds is unknown.

The input for sequencing was peripheral blood, taken 28 days after the second AZD1222 dose. This sequence was found in an adult who received the AZD1222 COVID-19 vaccine.

The CDR3 loop reads CASSSGLATNYEQYF. The CDR3 nucleotides are TGTGCCAGCAGTTCGGGACTAGCGACAAACTACGAGCAGTACTTC. V gene TRBV6-5 combines with J gene TRBJ2-7, with 10 positions matching TRBD2. V was clipped by 4 bases and J by 3 bases; unmatched bases: 6. CDR1 and CDR2 from the germline V gene are MNHEY and SVGAGI. This CDR3 spans 15 amino acids.